This is a list of T cell receptor beta chains from one sample in a study of CD8 T cells in Susac syndrome. TCRdb fed the immunoSEQ multiplex PCR reads into MiXCR, producing one record per CDR3 protein. The table shows hundreds of thousands of distinct CDR3 sequences, with approximately 85% occurring only once. The source material was CD8+ T cells from PBMCs. The receptors stem from a human donor with multiple sclerosis. The CDR3 runs from the conserved cysteine through the conserved F or W. The D gene is left open where the match is weak.

V gene,D gene,CDR3 protein
TRBV6-5,.,CASAATTYQPQHF
TRBV28,TRBD2,CASSFPGLAGSDTQYF
TRBV7-2,TRBD2,CASSLGTSGRTNTGELFF
TRBV12-5,.,CASGLAVSGANVLTF
TRBV29-1,.,CSVEGYSGANVLTF
TRBV4-3,TRBD1,CASSQDPLVGQGENNEQFF
TRBV6-5,.,CASSYRGGDSYEQYF
TRBV7-9,.,CASSFTDLYTEAFF
TRBV28,TRBD1,CASSIRTGGRSWEAQHF
TRBV6-2/TRBV6-3,.,CASSYWDPLNTEAFF
TRBV4-1,.,CASSQVRFSGVGTEAFF
TRBV7-9,TRBD1,CASSSVITGESNYGYTF
TRBV4-1,.,CASSQVRAEGLGTDTQYF
TRBV30,.,CAWSQGTEAFF
TRBV3-1,TRBD2,CASSHQQAGTSYNEQFF
TRBV6-5,TRBD1,CASSRGTGAYEQYF
TRBV5-1,TRBD2,CASSPQFAGGPHEQYF
TRBV28,TRBD2,CASSGGGGFVPPDTQYF
TRBV28,.,CASSLEGVIQYF
TRBV5-1,.,CASSSMPGTDTQYF
TRBV15,.,CATSRDLASSGTDTQYF
TRBV11-1,.,CASRPGGVSVIAYEQYF
TRBV5-4,.,CASRGVDSENTQYF
TRBV3-1,.,CASSQNSGTPFGYTF
TRBV7-9,.,CASSSGASEAFF
TRBV4-3,.,CASSPPGTTEAFF
TRBV27,TRBD2,CASSLEYTSGSGNEQFF
TRBV7-9,.,CASSGTGTDLSHEQFF
TRBV9,.,CASSVGVTFTYEQYF
TRBV4-1,.,CASSQVQGDYGYTF
TRBV11-2,.,CASSRESGSYEQYF
TRBV27,TRBD2,CASSSEVGTSNYEQYF
TRBV27,TRBD2,CASSLVLAGYNEQFF
TRBV19,TRBD2,CASSVGGLAGVYEQYF
TRBV20-1,TRBD1,CSARPTGLRGNQPQHF
TRBV5-1,.,CASNPDGPMNTEAFF
TRBV6-5,TRBD1,CASNLGGPLSEQYF